The clone carrying this T cell receptor (beta chain) turned up a few times. The target antigen is unknown. The CDR3 extends over 12 amino acids. After removal of 6 bases from V and 10 bases from J, the junction contained 8 bases not matched to a gene. Germline V gene sequence: CDR1 GTSNPN, CDR2 SVGIG (reference sequence). Researchers ran the PCR with 60 Vbeta and 13 Jbeta primers. This table comes from immunoSEQ multiplex PCR, and its TCRdb copy is limited to in-frame clones, with some not included. Here the sample spans 200,000 or so clones, around four fifths being singletons. The data derive from a study of cytomegalovirus exposure and HLA in healthy donors. General study points: In a later analysis, V- and J-gene trimming of beta chains associated with a DCLRE1C missense variant, replicated independently. Solely CMV serostatus was available to characterize immune exposure. According to an earlier analysis, most TCR beta V segments yielded productive rearrangements about 90% or about 30% of the time. Reported performance of the classifier showed diagnosis of cytomegalovirus status with high specificity and sensitivity.

This TCR was sampled from a woman between 40 and 55 years old in good health and CMV-seronegative. V and J are TRBV30 and TRBJ2-1; 8 bases line up with TRBD1. The sample comprised PBMCs. Here the CDR3 DNA reads TGTGCCTGCGCACCAGGGGGCACCGAGCAGTTCTTC. Protein: CACAPGGTEQFF.